This T cell receptor beta chain was sequenced during a study of T cell repertoires in cytomegalovirus infection. About the study: Used in the study were CMV epitopes, some recently identified and HLA-C-restricted, others well-studied and HLA-B-restricted. Public TCR beta signatures indicated both CMV infection and matching HLA type.

TCRdb re-derived calls from the reads in MiXCR, one entry per CDR3 protein. This table has roughly 120,000 distinct CDR3 sequences, over 30% appearing once. Study-wide results and caveats: What dominated the ex vivo response were HLA-C-restricted CMV-specific TCR beta clonotypes. Totalled public TCR beta family frequency picked out people who carried CMV plus the relevant HLA.

On this clonotype: Its antigen is currently unknown.

The CDR3 length is 14 residues. CDR1 and CDR2 (germline): PRHDT, FYEKMQ (reference sequence). Losses at the gene ends were 11 bases for V and 4 bases for J; bases not matched to a gene: 8. This receptor was identified in a human donor in good health (CMV status not recorded). Some clones in this sample may be carry-over from other donors' samples. This material consisted of CD8+ T cells from cultured PBMCs, taken from culture after CMV antigen stimulation. This rearrangement joins TRBV13 to TRBJ2-2; TRBD1 aligns across 9 bases. The CDR3 is CAGRDRDFTGELFF. The CDR3 DNA sequence: TGTGCCGGAAGGGACAGGGATTTCACCGGGGAGCTGTTTTTT.